A selection of T cell receptor beta chains follows, all from one sample in a study of T cells in Graves' hyperthyroidism and ophthalmopathy. Each CDR3 protein is one row after TCRdb ran MiXCR on the multiplex PCR reads. Here the sample spans approximately 490,000 distinct CDR3 sequences, roughly 23% being singletons. The sample taken for sequencing was blood. The receptors derive from a woman aged 65 to 85 with Graves' ophthalmopathy. The CDR3 runs from the conserved cysteine through the conserved F or W. D genes are given only for firm matches. The size field is filled for only some rows; it gives once, few, many or a size class.

D gene,V gene,J gene,clone size,CDR3 DNA,CDR3 protein
NA,TRBV19,TRBJ2-7,NA,TGTGCCAGTAGTATTGGGGAGGGGGACGAGCAGTACTTC,CASSIGEGDEQYF
NA,TRBV7-2,TRBJ2-2,NA,TGTGCCAGCAGCTTAGGGAGGGGGGACACCGGGGAGCTGTTTTTT,CASSLGRGDTGELFF
TRBD2,TRBV6-1,TRBJ2-1,few,TGTGCCAGCAGACCAAGCGGGAGCTCCTACAATGAGCAGTTCTTC,CASRPSGSSYNEQFF
TRBD1,TRBV7-3,TRBJ1-6,few,TGTGCCAGCAGCTTGGACAGGGCTTCACCCCTCCACTTT,CASSLDRASPLHF
NA,TRBV7-2,TRBJ2-2,NA,TGTGCCAGCAGCTCTAACCCGGGTGCCGGGGAGCTGTTTTTT,CASSSNPGAGELFF
NA,TRBV30,TRBJ1-1,many,TGTGCCTGGAGTCGTAACAGGAACACTGAAGCTTTCTTT,CAWSRNRNTEAFF
NA,TRBV6-5,TRBJ1-3,few,TGTGCCAGCAGTTACTCCCTAGCGGGGATATTCTCTGGAAACACCATATATTTT,CASSYSLAGIFSGNTIYF
NA,TRBV5-1,TRBJ1-1,once,TGCGCCGGCAGCTTAATAGAGCGGGACACTGAAGCTTTCTTT,CAGSLIERDTEAFF
TRBD1,TRBV27,TRBJ2-3,NA,TGTGCCAGCAGTTTATTAGCTTGGACAGGGGGAGATACGCAGTATTTT,CASSLLAWTGGDTQYF
NA,TRBV30,TRBJ1-5,few,TGTGCCTGGAGTCGGCAGGAGAATCAGCCCCAGCATTTT,CAWSRQENQPQHF
NA,TRBV5-4,TRBJ2-7,NA,TGTGCCAGCAGGGTCTCGCGGGACTCCTACGAGCAGTACTTC,CASRVSRDSYEQYF
NA,TRBV7-2,TRBJ1-6,many,TGTGCCAGCAGCTCGATCACAGGGCGGGTTTCACCCCTCCACTTT,CASSSITGRVSPLHF
NA,TRBV6-1,TRBJ2-1,NA,TGTGCCAGCAGGGCTTTGGGGGATAATGAGCAGTTCTTC,CASRALGDNEQFF
TRBD2,TRBV5-4,TRBJ2-1,NA,TGTGCCAGCAGCTGGGGGGGTAACACAGACAATGAGCAGTTCTTC,CASSWGGNTDNEQFF
TRBD2,TRBV6-2/TRBV6-3,TRBJ2-7,NA,TGTGCCAGCAGTTCCGGGACTAGCGGGAGGTTATACGAGCAGTACTTC,CASSSGTSGRLYEQYF
TRBD2,TRBV4-3,TRBJ2-2,NA,TGCGCCAGCAGCCTGGGACTAGCGGGAGAGAACACCGGGGAGCTGTTTTTT,CASSLGLAGENTGELFF
TRBD2,TRBV11-2,TRBJ2-1,few,TGTGCCAGCAGCTTGGGGGGCAGCGGGAGGGCCTTGGTCCATGAGCAGTTCTTC,CASSLGGSGRALVHEQFF
NA,TRBV7-3,TRBJ2-3,many,TGTGCCAGCAACTTCCCACAGTCCGATACGCAGTATTTT,CASNFPQSDTQYF
NA,TRBV15,TRBJ1-1,many,TGTGCCACCAGCAGGCAGGCGTTTAAACCTGAAGCTTTCTTT,CATSRQAFKPEAFF
TRBD2,TRBV2,TRBJ2-2,many,TGTGCCAGCACGGGGCTAGCGGTTAACACCGGGGAGCTGTTTTTT,CASTGLAVNTGELFF
TRBD1,TRBV10-1,TRBJ2-7,NA,TGCGCCAGCAGTCCGGACAGGGGGCTTTATTATTACGAGCAGTACTTC,CASSPDRGLYYYEQYF
NA,TRBV7-3,TRBJ2-5,few,TGTGCCAGCAGCTTAACCCAGGATGGGACCCAGTACTTC,CASSLTQDGTQYF
NA,TRBV7-8,TRBJ2-3,many,TGTGCCAGCAGCTTGACTAAGGTTACGCAGTATTTT,CASSLTKVTQYF
NA,TRBV5-6,TRBJ2-7,few,TGTGCCAGCAGCTCCCTTTTCCAGGGCGCCTACGAGCAGTACTTC,CASSSLFQGAYEQYF
TRBD2,TRBV27,TRBJ2-2,NA,TGTGCCAGCGGACCGGGACTAGCAGGCACCGGGGAGCTGTTTTTT,CASGPGLAGTGELFF
TRBD1,TRBV6-1,TRBJ1-4,few,TGTGCCAGCAGCAGGGGGCTGGGTGAAAAACTGTTTTTT,CASSRGLGEKLFF
NA,TRBV2,TRBJ1-1,many,TGTGCCAGCAGTGTCCGGAATATGAACACTGAAGCTTTCTTT,CASSVRNMNTEAFF
TRBD2,TRBV7-2,TRBJ2-1,many,TGTGCCAGCAGCTTTCAAGCGGGAGGGCCGAATGAGCAGTTCTTC,CASSFQAGGPNEQFF
NA,TRBV24-1,TRBJ1-5,few,TGTGCCACCAGCGGGGAGGGCAATCAGCCCCAGCATTTT,CATSGEGNQPQHF
NA,TRBV5-1,TRBJ2-1,NA,TGCGCCAGCAGCTCGGGAGCCCTAGGATCGCAGTTCTTC,CASSSGALGSQFF
NA,TRBV20-1,TRBJ1-4,NA,TGCTCTAAGTTGGGCGCAACTAATGAAAAACTGTTTTTT,CSKLGATNEKLFF
NA,TRBV15,TRBJ2-7,few,TGTGCCACCAGCGGTAGTTCGACTGACACGAGGCAGTACTTC,CATSGSSTDTRQYF
NA,TRBV29-1,TRBJ1-1,NA,TGCAGCGTTGCCCCAGAAGGGGACTGGGGAGCTTTCTTT,CSVAPEGDWGAFF
NA,TRBV5-5,TRBJ2-7,NA,TGTGCCAGCAGCTCCCAGGGTTTGGTCTACGAGCAGTACTTC,CASSSQGLVYEQYF
NA,TRBV5-1,TRBJ1-1,NA,TGCGCCAGCAGCGCCGCAGGGTTTAACACTGAAGCTTTCTTT,CASSAAGFNTEAFF
NA,TRBV29-1,TRBJ1-2,NA,TGCAGCGTTGGACAGCGAAACTATGGCTACACCTTC,CSVGQRNYGYTF
NA,TRBV11-3,TRBJ2-3,few,TGTGCCAGCAGCCGCTCCGGGACACAGAGCACAGATACGCAGTATTTT,CASSRSGTQSTDTQYF
TRBD1,TRBV20-1,TRBJ2-7,NA,TGCAGTGCTAGAGGGGGCGGGACAGGAAGCTCCTACGAGCAGTACTTC,CSARGGGTGSSYEQYF
TRBD1,TRBV6-1,TRBJ2-7,few,TGTGCCAGCAGGAATACCAGGGGGCCCAACTCAGTCCACGAGCAGTACTTC,CASRNTRGPNSVHEQYF
TRBD1,TRBV6-1,TRBJ1-2,NA,TGTGCCAGCAGGCCGCGACAGGGGGCGTCTGGCTACACCTTC,CASRPRQGASGYTF
NA,TRBV30,TRBJ1-2,many,TGTGCCTGTTCACAGGGCCTCTATGGCTACACCTTC,CACSQGLYGYTF
TRBD1,TRBV7-3,TRBJ1-2,NA,TGTGCCAGCAGCCCGGCAGGGGGGGGTTCTAACTATGGCTACACCTTC,CASSPAGGGSNYGYTF
TRBD1,TRBV28,TRBJ1-2,NA,TGTGCCAGCAGTTCCCGGACAGGTCTGAACTATGGCTACACCTTC,CASSSRTGLNYGYTF
NA,TRBV28,TRBJ1-6,few,TGTGCCAGCACCGACCTGCTGGGGATGGATAATTCACCCCTCCACTTT,CASTDLLGMDNSPLHF
TRBD1,TRBV29-1,TRBJ1-2,NA,TGCAGCGTTGAGTTTTGGGGCAGGGGGCAAGATAACTATGGCTACACCTTC,CSVEFWGRGQDNYGYTF
TRBD2,TRBV6-9,TRBJ2-4,NA,TGTGCCAGCAGGGGGGACGGGAGGGCCGATTACAACATTCAGTACTTC,CASRGDGRADYNIQYF
TRBD1,TRBV5-1,TRBJ1-1,many,TGCGCCAGCAGCTTGGCCGAGGGACAGGGCCTCACTGAAGCTTTCTTT,CASSLAEGQGLTEAFF